These T cell receptor beta chains were read from a single sample in a study of T-cell reconstitution after alpha-beta-depleted transplantation in children. TCRdb reanalysed the PCR reads using MiXCR and keeps one entry per CDR3 protein. The sample includes around 360,000 distinct CDR3 sequences, 10% of them seen just once. Sequences were derived from PBMCs from the stem cell graft donor, sampled from the stem cell graft. These receptors all stem from a human donor who donated a stem cell graft to a child with acute lymphoblastic leukemia. The CDR3 runs from the conserved cysteine through the conserved F or W. D genes are given only for firm matches. Only some rows state a clone size, as once, few, many or a class for expanded clones.

clone_size | d_call | j_call | v_call | cdr3_nt | cdr3_aa
few | - | TRBJ1-2 | TRBV20-1 | TGCAGTGCTAGACAGTTGCTCAACTATGGCTACACCTTC | CSARQLLNYGYTF
- | - | TRBJ1-1 | TRBV29-1 | TGCAGCGCGGGAGGGGGGGACACTGAAGCTTTCTTT | CSAGGGDTEAFF
few | TRBD2 | TRBJ2-1 | TRBV6-2/TRBV6-3 | TGTGCCACCATTCTCGACGGGGGACTAGCGGGAGCGAATGAGCAGTTCTTC | CATILDGGLAGANEQFF
many | TRBD2 | TRBJ2-3 | TRBV7-2 | TGTGCCAGCAGCCCAAGGGCGGGAGGGGACACGCAGTATTTT | CASSPRAGGDTQYF
- | TRBD2 | TRBJ2-4 | TRBV12-3/TRBV12-4 | TGTGCCAGCACCCTCCTAGCGGGAGAAGGTAACAGGCAGTACTTC | CASTLLAGEGNRQYF
few | - | TRBJ2-3 | TRBV5-6 | TGTGCCAGCAGCTTGCGCACTAGCCCGGGGAGCACAGATACGCAGTATTTT | CASSLRTSPGSTDTQYF
- | TRBD2 | TRBJ2-7 | TRBV7-9 | TGTGCCAGCAGCTTAGGTATTACGGGGGGCGAGCAGTACTTC | CASSLGITGGEQYF
many | - | TRBJ1-1 | TRBV9 | TGTGCCAGCACCAGTGGGCTGAACACTGAAGCTTTCTTT | CASTSGLNTEAFF
- | - | TRBJ1-6 | TRBV15 | TGTGCCACCAGCAGAGACCAGTATGCGACAAATTCACCCCTCCACTTT | CATSRDQYATNSPLHF
few | - | TRBJ2-1 | TRBV7-9 | TGTGCCAGCAGCTTAAGCCGGGTCGAGCAGTTCTTC | CASSLSRVEQFF
- | TRBD1 | TRBJ1-2 | TRBV3-1 | TGTGCCAGCAGCCAAGAAGGGACAGGCTATGGCTACACCTTC | CASSQEGTGYGYTF
few | - | TRBJ2-2 | TRBV19 | TGTGCCAGTAGTGTATATACCGTTAGGAGATCCACCGGGGAGCTGTTTTTT | CASSVYTVRRSTGELFF
- | TRBD1 | TRBJ2-7 | TRBV12-3/TRBV12-4 | TGTGCCAGCAGACAGGGGAGCGGCGCCTACGAGCAGTACTTC | CASRQGSGAYEQYF
- | - | TRBJ2-1 | TRBV30 | TGTGCCTTATCGACGATGGGAGGTCCCAATGAGCAGTTCTTC | CALSTMGGPNEQFF
- | - | TRBJ2-5 | TRBV7-9 | TGTGCCAGCAGCTTAGATTGGGTTGGGACCCAGTACTTC | CASSLDWVGTQYF
few | - | TRBJ2-7 | TRBV28 | TGTGCCAGCAGTTTATTTACCGCCTACGAGCAGTACTTC | CASSLFTAYEQYF
- | - | TRBJ2-3 | TRBV7-3 | TGTGCCAGTGGGCAGGCGACCTCCACAGATACGCAGTATTTT | CASGQATSTDTQYF
many | - | TRBJ2-7 | TRBV7-9 | TGTGCCAGCAGCATTCCGGCAGACTACGAGCAGTACTTC | CASSIPADYEQYF
many | TRBD1 | TRBJ1-6 | TRBV29-1 | TGCAGCGTCAAGACAGGGAGCTCCTATAATTCACCCCTCCACTTT | CSVKTGSSYNSPLHF
- | TRBD1 | TRBJ2-7 | TRBV11-1 | TGTGCCAGCAGCAGGGGGCCCTACGAGCAGTACTTC | CASSRGPYEQYF
- | TRBD1 | TRBJ2-7 | TRBV7-9 | TGTGCCAGCAGCTGGGGACAGGGGGAATGGGACGAGCAGTACTTC | CASSWGQGEWDEQYF
- | - | TRBJ2-7 | TRBV6-2/TRBV6-3 | TGTGCCAGCAGCTTCCTGGGCCAACGTGAGCAGTACTTC | CASSFLGQREQYF
- | - | TRBJ2-7 | TRBV28 | TGTGCCAGCAGTTTACCGACATCCGTGGAGGCCTACTACGAGCAGTACTTC | CASSLPTSVEAYYEQYF
- | - | TRBJ2-7 | TRBV18 | TGTGCCAGCTCAAGTTCAGGTGACTACGAGCAGTACTTC | CASSSSGDYEQYF
few | TRBD1 | TRBJ1-2 | TRBV4-3 | TGCGCCAGCAGCCAAGATAATGCAGGGGGCGCGTATGGCTACACCTTC | CASSQDNAGGAYGYTF
many | - | TRBJ1-2 | TRBV7-2 | TGTGCCAGCAGCTTTACACGGGAGGGGTCCCTAGGCTACACCTTC | CASSFTREGSLGYTF
many | - | TRBJ2-5 | TRBV5-1 | TGCGCCAGCAGCTTCCCCCCCCAAGAGACCCAGTACTTC | CASSFPPQETQYF
- | TRBD1 | TRBJ1-6 | TRBV12-3/TRBV12-4 | TGTGCCAGCAGAAGGGGACAGGACTATAATTCACCCCTCCACTTT | CASRRGQDYNSPLHF
few | - | TRBJ2-7 | TRBV30 | TGTGCCTGGAGTGTAGGGGGGACATCCTACGAGCAGTACTTC | CAWSVGGTSYEQYF
few | - | TRBJ2-1 | TRBV5-1 | TGCGCCAGCAGCTTGGCACTTCCCAACAATGAGCAGTTCTTC | CASSLALPNNEQFF
- | - | TRBJ2-7 | TRBV9 | TGTGCCAGCACCGTAGGAGGGGGGCCCTCCTACGAGCAGTACTTC | CASTVGGGPSYEQYF
- | - | TRBJ2-7 | TRBV2 | TGTGCCAGCAGCGATATATACAGGGAAAGGGTCTACGAGCAGTACTTC | CASSDIYRERVYEQYF
few | TRBD1 | TRBJ2-7 | TRBV2 | TGTGCCAGCAGTCGAGTCGGGACAGGGTCCTACGAGCAGTACTTC | CASSRVGTGSYEQYF
few | - | TRBJ2-2 | TRBV7-9 | TGTGCCAGCAGCTTAGCTGAAGGGGCCGGGGAGCTGTTTTTT | CASSLAEGAGELFF
- | - | TRBJ1-5 | TRBV20-1 | TGCAGTGTTCGAAGGTGGGGTCAGCCCCAGCATTTT | CSVRRWGQPQHF
many | TRBD1 | TRBJ2-7 | TRBV6-6 | TGTGCCAGCACCCCGACAGGGAACGAGCAGTACTTC | CASTPTGNEQYF
many | - | TRBJ2-3 | TRBV5-5 | TGTGCCAGCAACATAATGCGGGGCACAGATACGCAGTATTTT | CASNIMRGTDTQYF
- | TRBD1 | TRBJ1-4 | TRBV20-1 | TGCTGTGCTAGACCTATCTTGGGCGGGACAGGGGGAGAAAAACTGTTTTTT | CCARPILGGTGGEKLFF
few | TRBD2 | TRBJ2-1 | TRBV15 | TGTGCCACCAGCAGAGATGGACGGGGGGGGAGCGTCTACAATGAGCAGTTCTTC | CATSRDGRGGSVYNEQFF